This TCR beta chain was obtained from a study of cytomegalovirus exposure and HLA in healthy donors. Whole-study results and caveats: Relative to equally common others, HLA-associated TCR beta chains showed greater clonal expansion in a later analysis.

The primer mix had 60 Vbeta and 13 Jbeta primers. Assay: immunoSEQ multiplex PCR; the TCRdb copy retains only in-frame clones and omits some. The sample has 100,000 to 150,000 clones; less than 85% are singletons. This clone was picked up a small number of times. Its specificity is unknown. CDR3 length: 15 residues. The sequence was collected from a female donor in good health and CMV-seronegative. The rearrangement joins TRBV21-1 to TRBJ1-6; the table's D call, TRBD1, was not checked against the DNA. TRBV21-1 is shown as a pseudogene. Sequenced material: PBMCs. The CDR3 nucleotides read TGTGCCAGCAGCACCCGGGGGACAGGGGTATCACCCCTCCACTTT. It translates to CASSTRGTGVSPLHF.